These 25 T cell receptor beta chains originate from one sample sequenced in a study of technical replicates of blood from several donors (dated by TCRdb to about 2017). The method behind the library was the immunoSEQ multiplex PCR assay. Entries here come from immuneACCESS through TCRdb and include only in-frame sequences with V and J called. Some clones fail to appear in such tables; in the studies checked, an unresolved V gene covers under half of the shortfall, and the cause of the remainder is unknown. The sample records approximately 87,000 clones, about 95% of which are singletons. The ten largest clones add up to around 0.3% of the sample. The source material was T cells isolated from PBMCs. The receptor source for this set is a human donor in good health.

The V call is TRBV7-2, the J call TRBJ2-1; D may be TRBD1 (5 bases). The germline V gene encodes CDR1 SGHTA and CDR2 FQGNSA. Trimming removed 5 bases at V and 4 bases at J, with 15 bases between. The CDR3 has 15 amino acids. The CDR3 protein is CASSPQDSVYNEQFF. The CDR3, as DNA: TGTGCCAGCAGCCCCCAAGACAGCGTATACAATGAGCAGTTCTTC.

The chain has TRBV4-1 and TRBJ2-5; TRBD2 matches 10 bases. Germline-derived CDR1 and CDR2 are MGHRA and YSYEKL. J was trimmed by 5 bases and V by 4 bases; bases with no gene match: 7. This CDR3 contains 15 residues. CDR3 coding DNA: TGCGCCAGCAGCCGGAGCGGGAGGGAGCGGGAGACCCAGTACTTC. As protein: CASSRSGRERETQYF.

The chain combines TRBV2 with TRBJ1-5; D is unclear. Trimming took 6 bases from V and 2 from J, leaving 17 bases between them. This CDR3 is 16 amino acids long. Germline CDR1 is SNHLY and CDR2 is FYNNEI. CDR3 region: CASSPPPLVGNQPQHF. CDR3 in DNA: TGTGCCAGCAGCCCTCCGCCGTTAGTCGGCAATCAGCCCCAGCATTTT.

This rearrangement joins TRBV9 to TRBJ2-7, with TRBD2 as a possible D gene (6 bases). With 3 bases removed from V and 0 bases from J, the gap between germline ends came to 13 bases. In germline, CDR1 is SGDLS, CDR2 YYNGEE. The CDR3 is made up of 15 amino acids. The CDR3 DNA reads as TGTGCCAGCAGCGCTGGGACTTACAGCTCCTACGAGCAGTACTTC. Amino acids: CASSAGTYSSYEQYF.

This chain connects TRBV5-1 to TRBJ2-3; 9 nucleotides line up with TRBD1. The CDR3 runs 16 residues. The trim removed 0 bases at V and 0 bases at J, leaving 2 bases unmatched. Per the germline V gene, CDR1 is SGHRS and CDR2 is YFSETQ. In nucleotides, the CDR3 is TGCGCCAGCAGCTTGGTTGGGACAGGGAGCACAGATACGCAGTATTTT. Protein sequence: CASSLVGTGSTDTQYF.

The chain has TRBV5-4 and TRBJ2-7, with D perhaps matching TRBD2 (5 bases). Trimming took off 1 base at V and 2 bases at J, with 10 bases between the two ends. Germline V CDR1 and CDR2: SGHNT, YYREEE (reference sequence). This CDR3 spans 14 amino acids. For the CDR3, the DNA is TGTGCCAGCAGCTTGTGGAGCGGTGCCTACGAGCAGTACTTC. Protein sequence: CASSLWSGAYEQYF. Looking up the rest from reference TRBV5-4 and TRBJ2-7 gives the full variable domain: ETGVTQSPTHLIKTRGQQVTLRCSSQSGHNTVSWYQQALGQGPQFIFQYYREEENGRGNFPPRFSGLQFPNYSSELNVNALELDDSALYLCASSLWSGAYEQYFGPGTRLTVT.

V gene TRBV4-1 combines with J gene TRBJ2-7; D gene uncertain. Trimming shortened V by 3 bases and J by 2 bases, and 5 bases separated the two germline ends. Looked up from germline, CDR1 is MGHRA and CDR2 is YSYEKL. The CDR3 is 12 amino acids. The CDR3 bases are TGCGCCAGCAGCCATATCGCCTACGAGCAGTACTTC. It encodes CASSHIAYEQYF.

This chain uses TRBV4-1 with TRBJ1-1; maybe TRBD1 (6 bases). The germline gives CDR1 MGHRA, CDR2 YSYEKL. The V end was cut by 1 base, the J end by 6 bases, with 12 bases between. The length of the CDR3 is 14 residues. DNA of the CDR3: TGCGCCAGCAGCCAAGTAGGGGGTATTCCTGAAGCTTTCTTT. It codes for CASSQVGGIPEAFF.

The V call is TRBV11-2, the J call TRBJ2-5; possibly TRBD2 for D (5 bases). Germline CDR1 is SGHAT and CDR2 is FQNNGV. CDR3 length equals 14 residues. V lost 2 bases and J 7 bases, leaving 14 bases between the germline ends. The CDR3 reads CASSLLEGAGTQYF. The DNA for the CDR3 is TGTGCCAGCAGCTTATTAGAGGGAGCCGGGACCCAGTACTTC.

This chain links TRBV19 with TRBJ1-5; a possible D gene is TRBD1 (6 bases). V shed 9 bases and J shed 4 bases, with 19 bases lying between them. CDR3 length: 15 amino acids. The germline gives CDR1 LNHDA, CDR2 SQIVND (reference sequence). Here the CDR3 reads CASRYGGRDNQPQHF. Written as DNA, the CDR3 is TGTGCCAGCAGATACGGGGGGCGAGATAATCAGCCCCAGCATTTT.

The CDR3 DNA is TGTGCCACCAGCAGGGACAGCCTGACCTACGAGCAGTACTTC. This codes for CATSRDSLTYEQYF. V is TRBV15 and J is TRBJ2-7; D perhaps matches TRBD1 (6 bases). CDR1 and CDR2 from the germline V gene are LNHNV and YYDKDF (reference sequence). The CDR3 length is 14 residues. V dropped 3 bases and J dropped 2 bases, with 11 bases sitting between them.

This clone was found a few times. The chain combines TRBV9 with TRBJ1-1; 8 bases map to TRBD1. In germline, CDR1 is SGDLS, CDR2 YYNGEE. The CDR3 runs 15 residues. Trimming took 3 bases from V and 1 from J; bases not matched to a gene: 5. The CDR3 spells CASSEDRATNTEAFF. DNA of the CDR3: TGTGCCAGCAGCGAGGACAGGGCAACGAACACTGAAGCTTTCTTT.

The chain joins TRBV6-5 to TRBJ1-4; D is unclear. The germline gives CDR1 MNHEY, CDR2 SVGAGI. This CDR3 has 16 amino acids. V was clipped by 2 bases and J by 10 bases, with 20 bases between them. This CDR3 reads CASSYATLQRRRKLFF. DNA for the CDR3: TGTGCCAGCAGTTACGCCACCCTTCAGAGGAGGCGAAAACTGTTTTTT.

The chain combines TRBV30 with TRBJ1-5; TRBD1 might be the D (5 bases). The V gene lost 4 bases and the J gene lost 2 bases, with 9 bases spanning the gap. Germline CDR1 reads GTSNPN; CDR2 reads SVGIG (reference sequence). The CDR3 spans 13 residues. The CDR3 is CAWTGRGNQPQHF. CDR3 coding DNA: TGTGCCTGGACTGGCAGGGGCAATCAGCCCCAGCATTTT.

This CDR3 is CASSLVEEAFF. The CDR3 DNA sequence: TGTGCCAGCAGCTTGGTAGAGGAAGCTTTCTTT. This sequence joins TRBV5-6 and TRBJ1-1; D remains ambiguous. V was cut by 0 bases and J by 8 bases, with 5 bases left in between. Germline lookup yields CDR1 SGHDT and CDR2 YYEEEE. The CDR3 extends over 11 amino acids.

This sequence joins TRBV7-3 and TRBJ1-1; perhaps TRBD1 as D (5 bases). The length of the CDR3 is 13 residues. Trimming cost V 5 bases and J 3 bases, with 10 bases left between them. Per the germline V gene, CDR1 is SGHTA and CDR2 is FQGTGA. Here the CDR3 DNA reads TGTGCCAGCAGCACAACGGGGGACACTGAAGCTTTCTTT. Residues: CASSTTGDTEAFF.

This rearrangement joins TRBV7-9 to TRBJ2-1, with a tentative D call TRBD1 (5 bases). This CDR3 is built from 14 residues. Per germline, CDR1 SEHNR and CDR2 FQNEAQ (reference sequence). Trimming shortened V by 5 bases and J by 2 bases, and 10 bases separated the two germline ends. Here the CDR3 reads CASSIIGAYNEQFF. The CDR3 coding sequence is TGTGCCAGCAGCATTATAGGGGCCTACAATGAGCAGTTCTTC.

The chain uses TRBV5-5 and TRBJ2-7, with D perhaps matching TRBD2 (5 bases). The CDR3 runs to 15 residues. Germline values: CDR1 SGHKS, CDR2 YYEKEE (reference sequence). Trimming pared 3 bases from V and 0 bases from J, leaving 13 bases between. This CDR3 is CASSSADWASYEQYF. CDR3 DNA: TGTGCCAGCAGCTCCGCGGACTGGGCCTCCTACGAGCAGTACTTC.

This sequence joins TRBV6-5 and TRBJ2-7; D might be TRBD1 (5 bases). Germline V CDR1 and CDR2: MNHEY, SVGAGI. The length of the CDR3 is 12 residues. Trimming removed 4 bases at V and 3 bases at J, with 7 bases between. CDR3 region: CASSSRDYEQYF. CDR3 nucleotide sequence: TGTGCCAGCAGTTCCAGGGACTACGAGCAGTACTTC.

The chain couples TRBV27 to TRBJ1-2; 8 nucleotides line up with TRBD1. Germline CDR1 MNHEY, CDR2 SMNVEV (reference sequence). J was trimmed by 6 bases and V by 6 bases; bases with no gene match: 6. CDR3 length equals 13 residues. Here the CDR3 DNA reads TGTGCCAGCAGCTGGACAGGGTGGGATGGCTACACCTTC. Translating it yields CASSWTGWDGYTF.

V gene TRBV5-1 combines with J gene TRBJ2-1, with TRBD1 identical over 8 bases. The germline V gene encodes CDR1 SGHRS and CDR2 YFSETQ. The CDR3 totals 13 residues. Unmatched junction bases numbered 6, after V lost 4 bases and J lost 9 bases. CDR3 coding DNA: TGCGCCAGCAGCCGCGGACAGGGTACTGAGCAGTTCTTC. It codes for CASSRGQGTEQFF.

The rearrangement joins TRBV6-5 to TRBJ2-1; unclear D gene. The CDR3 runs to 12 residues. Germline V CDR1 and CDR2: MNHEY, SVGAGI. V gave up 2 bases and J gave up 9 bases, with 8 bases separating them. The CDR3: CASSYERPEQFF. In nucleotides, the CDR3 is TGTGCCAGCAGTTACGAGCGCCCTGAGCAGTTCTTC.

The chain is built from TRBV27 and TRBJ2-1, with 7 bases aligning to TRBD1. CDR1 and CDR2 from the germline V gene are MNHEY and SMNVEV (reference sequence). V lost 8 bases and J lost 2; bases outside the gene matches: 6. The CDR3 totals 14 residues. CDR3 sequence (DNA): TGTGCCAGCTCTGACAGGGACACCTACAATGAGCAGTTCTTC. This encodes CASSDRDTYNEQFF.

V usage is TRBV7-8 and J usage is TRBJ1-3; perhaps TRBD1 as D (6 bases). This CDR3 is 15 amino acids long. V was clipped by 4 bases and J by 4 bases, with 14 bases between them. Per the germline V gene, CDR1 is SGHVS and CDR2 is FQNEAQ. The CDR3 protein is CASSSLPGVGNTIYF. CDR3 nucleotide sequence: TGTGCCAGCAGCTCCCTACCAGGGGTAGGAAACACCATATATTTT. The variable domain in full, with the rest retrieved from reference TRBV7-8 and TRBJ1-3, is GAGVSQSPRYKVAKRGQDVALRCDPISGHVSLFWYQQALGQGPEFLTYFQNEAQLDKSGLPSDRFFAERPEGSVSTLKIQRTQQEDSAVYLCASSSLPGVGNTIYFGEGSWLTVV.

The V and J genes are TRBV6-5 and TRBJ1-3; TRBD1 agrees at 7 bases. The germline V gene has CDR1 MNHEY and CDR2 SVGAGI. V lost 5 bases to trimming and J lost 1 base; unmatched junction nucleotides: 2. The CDR3 runs 14 residues. In DNA form, the CDR3 reads TGTGCCAGCAGTCCGGACAGGTCTGGAAACACCATATATTTT. This sequence encodes CASSPDRSGNTIYF.